The T cell receptor (beta chain) under discussion was sequenced for a study of beta chain features in type 1 diabetes. Study-wide results and limits: Cells carrying high TCR expression could end up over-represented when cDNA is sequenced.

The entirety of the isolated RNA underwent reverse transcription, so expressed TCRB transcripts were sequenced. Sequencing of naive, central memory and regulatory T cell samples gave an average of around 4 million reads. The data were produced by immunoSEQ multiplex PCR, yet TCRdb's version contains in-frame clones alone and is incomplete. The sample lists around 500,000 clones, about an eighth occurring once. Blood was drawn once from each donor into heparinised tubes. The draws averaged roughly 120 mL. Germline CDR1 is SGHNT and CDR2 is YYREEE (reference sequence). V dropped 5 bases and J dropped 5; count of bases not matched to a gene: 11. The CDR3 consists of 15 residues. About this clone itself: As yet, its antigen is unknown.

This rearrangement joins TRBV5-4 to TRBJ2-5; TRBD1 agrees at 8 bases. Sequencing was performed on naive CD4+ T cells from blood. The source of this sequence is a woman aged 18-30 years in good health. The CDR3 nucleotides are TGTGCCAGCAGAGACGCCGGGACAGGTGGGGAGACCCAGTACTTC. This gives the protein CASRDAGTGGETQYF.